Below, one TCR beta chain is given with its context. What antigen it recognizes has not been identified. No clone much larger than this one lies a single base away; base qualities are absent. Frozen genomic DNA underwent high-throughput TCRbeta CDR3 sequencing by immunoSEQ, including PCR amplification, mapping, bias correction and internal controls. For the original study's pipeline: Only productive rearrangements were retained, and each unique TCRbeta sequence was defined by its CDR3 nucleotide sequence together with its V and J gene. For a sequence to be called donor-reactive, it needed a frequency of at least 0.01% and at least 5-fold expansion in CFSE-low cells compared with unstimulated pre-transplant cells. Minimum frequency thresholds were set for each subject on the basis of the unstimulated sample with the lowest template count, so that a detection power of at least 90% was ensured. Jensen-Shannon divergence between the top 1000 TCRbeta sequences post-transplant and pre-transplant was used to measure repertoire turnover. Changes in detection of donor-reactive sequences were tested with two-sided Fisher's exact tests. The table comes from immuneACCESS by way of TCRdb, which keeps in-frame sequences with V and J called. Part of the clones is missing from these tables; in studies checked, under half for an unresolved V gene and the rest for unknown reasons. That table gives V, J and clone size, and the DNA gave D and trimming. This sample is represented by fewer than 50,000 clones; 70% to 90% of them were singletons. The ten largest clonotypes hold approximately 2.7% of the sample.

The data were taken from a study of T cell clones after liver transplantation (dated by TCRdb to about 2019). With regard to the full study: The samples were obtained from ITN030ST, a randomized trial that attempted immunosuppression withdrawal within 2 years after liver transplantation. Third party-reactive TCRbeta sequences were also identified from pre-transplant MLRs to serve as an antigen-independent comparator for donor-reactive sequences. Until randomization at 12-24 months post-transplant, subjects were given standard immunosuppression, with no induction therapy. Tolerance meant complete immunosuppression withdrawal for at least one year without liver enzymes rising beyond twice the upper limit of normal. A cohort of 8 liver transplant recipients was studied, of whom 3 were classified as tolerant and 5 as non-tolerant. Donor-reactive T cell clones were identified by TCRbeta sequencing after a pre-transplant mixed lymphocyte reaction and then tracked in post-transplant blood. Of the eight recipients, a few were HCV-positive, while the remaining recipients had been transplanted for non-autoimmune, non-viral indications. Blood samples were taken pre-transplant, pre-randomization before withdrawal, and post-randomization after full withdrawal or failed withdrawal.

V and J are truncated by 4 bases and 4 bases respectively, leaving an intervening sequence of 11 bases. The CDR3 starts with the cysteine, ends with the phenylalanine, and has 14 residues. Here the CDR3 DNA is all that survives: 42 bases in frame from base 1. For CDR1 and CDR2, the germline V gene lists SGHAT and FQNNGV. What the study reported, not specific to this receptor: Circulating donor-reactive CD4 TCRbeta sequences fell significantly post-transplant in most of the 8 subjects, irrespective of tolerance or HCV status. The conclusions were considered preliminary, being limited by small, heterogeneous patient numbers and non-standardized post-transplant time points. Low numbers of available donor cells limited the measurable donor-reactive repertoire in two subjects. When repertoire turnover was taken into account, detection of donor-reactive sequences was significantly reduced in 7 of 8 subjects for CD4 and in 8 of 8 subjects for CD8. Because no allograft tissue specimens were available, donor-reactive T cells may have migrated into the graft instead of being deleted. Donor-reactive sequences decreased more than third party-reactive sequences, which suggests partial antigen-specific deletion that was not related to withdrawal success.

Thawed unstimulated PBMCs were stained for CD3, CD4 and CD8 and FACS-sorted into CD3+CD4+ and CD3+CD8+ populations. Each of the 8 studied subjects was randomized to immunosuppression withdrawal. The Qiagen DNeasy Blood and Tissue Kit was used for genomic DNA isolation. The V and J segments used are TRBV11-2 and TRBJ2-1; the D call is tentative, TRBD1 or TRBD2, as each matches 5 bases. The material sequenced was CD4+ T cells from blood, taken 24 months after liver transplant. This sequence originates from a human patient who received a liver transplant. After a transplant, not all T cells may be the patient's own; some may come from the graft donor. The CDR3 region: CASSSEGPYNEQFF. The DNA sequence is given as TGTGCCAGCAGCTCCGAGGGACCGTACAATGAGCAGTTCTTC.